These 14 T cell receptor beta chains were all obtained from the same sample, sequenced in a study of shared clonotypes between healthy human individuals (TCRdb year 2020). The protocol used for the library was the immunoSEQ multiplex PCR assay. TCRdb holds this immuneACCESS table with in-frame rearrangements only. Some clones are missing; in checked studies, unresolved V genes explain under half, and the rest has no known cause. The sample table shows roughly 2.2 million clones, and around 90% are seen once. The ten largest clones take up 0.37% of the sample. The sequenced sample was naive CD4+ T cells from PBMCs. Sample cell subset or site, as interpreted from the label and publication: CD45RA+ positively selected. These receptors originate from a man younger than 35 in good health. Some clones in this sample may be carry-over from other donors' samples.

The V and J genes are TRBV5-1 and TRBJ2-7; D call uncertain. V lost 4 bases and J lost 3, with 14 bases in between. Germline assignment: CDR1 SGHRS and CDR2 YFSETQ. The CDR3 runs to 14 residues. The CDR3 here is CASSLLINNYEQYF. CDR3 in DNA: TGCGCCAGCAGCCTGTTGATTAACAACTACGAGCAGTACTTC.

For this clone: This sample also contains other DNA sequences that code for the same CDR3. The gene calls are TRBV28 and TRBJ1-4; D possibly corresponds to TRBD1 (5 bases). The CDR3 spans 15 residues. V was trimmed by 6 bases and J by 0 bases, leaving 11 bases between them. Per the germline V gene, CDR1 is MDHEN and CDR2 is SYDVKM. CDR3 loop: CASSAGGATNEKLFF. In DNA, the CDR3 is TGTGCCAGCAGCGCGGGGGGGGCAACTAATGAAAAACTGTTTTTT.

Of note for this clone: The sample has other DNA sequences that encode this CDR3 too. This sequence joins TRBV7-9 and TRBJ2-1, with a tentative D call TRBD2 (5 bases). The germline V gene has CDR1 SEHNR and CDR2 FQNEAQ (reference sequence). This CDR3 region has 14 residues. The V and J ends lost 2 bases and 0 bases respectively, with 5 bases between them. The CDR3: CASSLRDSYNEQFF. The DNA of the CDR3 is TGTGCCAGCAGCTTACGGGACTCCTACAATGAGCAGTTCTTC.

About this clone: Sequence at one end of the junction differs from germline and may be a read error. The chain carries TRBV4-3 and TRBJ2-7; D is tentatively TRBD1 or TRBD2 (5 bases each). The CDR3 contains 11 residues. In germline, CDR1 is LGHNA, CDR2 YSLEER. The CDR3 DNA sequence: TGCGCCAGCAGCCAAGATTGGGGGTCCCACTTC. As protein: CASSQDWGSHF.

CDR3 in DNA: TGTGCCAGCAGCTTAGTCGGGGCTTGGACTAGCGGGACCGATGAGCAGTTCTTC. Its translation: CASSLVGAWTSGTDEQFF. This chain links TRBV7-2 with TRBJ2-1; 12 bases are a match to TRBD2. Germline V gene data show CDR1 as SGHTA and CDR2 as FQGNSA. This CDR3 has 18 amino acids. Germline trimming cut 1 base from V and 8 bases from J; bases unmatched to any gene: 12.

A remark on this clone: This CDR3 is also generated by other DNA sequences in the sample. The rearrangement uses TRBV28 and TRBJ2-7, with D unresolved. Germline V lookup: CDR1 MDHEN, CDR2 SYDVKM. The CDR3 loop spans 11 amino acids. The V end was cut by 5 bases, the J end by 4 bases, with 6 bases between. DNA of the CDR3: TGTGCCAGCAGTGTGAGTTACGAGCAGTACTTC. Amino acids: CASSVSYEQYF.

The sample holds a few counts of this clone. The V call is TRBV6-5, the J call TRBJ2-2, with a weak D call TRBD1 (6 bases). Germline V gene sequence: CDR1 MNHEY, CDR2 SVGAGI. CDR3 size: 13 residues. Between the trimmed V and J ends, which lost 6 bases and 5 bases, there was a span of 10 bases. The DNA for the CDR3 is TGTGCCAGCAGGCAGGGGTGGACCGGGGAGCTGTTTTTT. It translates to CASRQGWTGELFF.

This clone was recorded once. The chain couples TRBV7-3 to TRBJ1-2; perhaps TRBD1 as D (6 bases). Trimming stripped 6 bases from V and 8 bases from J, with 13 bases between. The CDR3 is made up of 12 amino acids. Germline V gene data show CDR1 as SGHTA and CDR2 as FQGTGA. CDR3 DNA sequence: TGTGCCAGCAGGGGGGACAATGAAGGCTACACCTTC. This codes for CASRGDNEGYTF.

The chain has TRBV25-1 and TRBJ2-4, with D possibly being TRBD1 or TRBD2 (7 bases each). The V gene's germline CDR1 is MGHDK and CDR2 SYGVNS. The V gene lost 5 bases and the J gene lost 6 bases, with 11 bases spanning the gap. The CDR3 is 13 amino acids. The CDR3: CASSQGGGNIQYF. CDR3 nucleotide sequence: TGTGCCAGCAGTCAGGGGGGGGGAAACATTCAGTACTTC.

The chain employs TRBV28 and TRBJ1-2; 7 bases are shared with TRBD1. The CDR3 contains 13 residues. Germline assignment: CDR1 MDHEN and CDR2 SYDVKM. With 5 bases clipped from V and 7 bases from J, the junction kept 7 bases outside the gene matches. Here the CDR3 DNA reads TGTGCCAGCAGTGCCACGACAGGGTTTGGCTACACCTTC. Translation gives CASSATTGFGYTF.

The CDR3 DNA reads TGTGCCAGCAGCTTAGAGGCAACTAATGAAAAACTGTTTTTT. Protein sequence: CASSLEATNEKLFF. The gene calls are TRBV5-4 and TRBJ1-4, with no clear D. Trimming pared 2 bases from V and 0 bases from J, leaving 5 bases between. The CDR3 loop spans 14 amino acids. The germline CDR1 and CDR2 sequences are SGHNT and YYREEE (reference sequence).

Points on this clone: The same CDR3 also results from other DNA sequences found in this sample. The chain recombines TRBV19 with TRBJ1-5; 9 bases align to TRBD1. CDR1 and CDR2 (germline): LNHDA, SQIVND (reference sequence). This CDR3 is 15 amino acids long. The V and J ends lost 9 bases and 2 bases, in that order; junction bases with no gene match: 8. The CDR3 DNA reads TGTGCCAGCTCGCTCCGGGACAGGGGCAATCAGCCCCAGCATTTT. Residues: CASSLRDRGNQPQHF.

This clone was seen once. The chain combines TRBV9 with TRBJ2-1; 9 bases line up with TRBD1. After removal of 4 bases from V and 6 bases from J, the junction contained 8 bases not matched to a gene. Germline values: CDR1 SGDLS, CDR2 YYNGEE. The CDR3 runs to 15 residues. CDR3 nucleotide sequence: TGTGCCAGCAGCCCGGGACAGGGAGCCTCCAATGAGCAGTTCTTC. Encoded protein: CASSPGQGASNEQFF.

Remarks on this clone: Other DNA variants within this sample encode the same CDR3. This chain uses TRBV28 with TRBJ2-3; D not certain. Germline lookup yields CDR1 MDHEN and CDR2 SYDVKM. The length of the CDR3 is 10 residues. V shed 2 bases and J shed 7 bases, with 1 base lying between them. CDR3 sequence reads: CASSLNTQYF. In nucleotides, the CDR3 is TGTGCCAGCAGTTTAAATACGCAGTATTTT. The full variable domain, its missing parts supplied by reference TRBV28 and TRBJ2-3, is DVKVTQSSRYLVKRTGEKVFLECVQDMDHENMFWYRQDPGLGLRLIYFSYDVKMKEKGDIPEGYSVSREKKERFSLILESASTNQTSMYLCASSLNTQYFGPGTRLTVL.